These 31 T cell receptor beta chains originate from one sample sequenced in a study of neurological immune-mediated disorders. TCRdb re-analysed the 5' RACE reads in MiXCR, keeping a single row per CDR3 protein. The sample carries more than 50,000 distinct CDR3 sequences, 3.5% to 5% recorded once. What was sequenced was PBMCs. The receptors were sampled from a man aged 30 to 39 with multiple sclerosis.

The gene calls are TRBV5-1 and TRBJ1-1; D uncertain. The V end was cut by 0 bases, the J end by 1 base, with 13 bases between. Germline assignment: CDR1 SGHRS and CDR2 YFSETQ. This CDR3 is built from 16 residues. CDR3 sequence: CASSLGARRENTEAFF. In DNA, the CDR3 is TGCGCCAGCAGCTTGGGGGCCAGAAGAGAGAACACTGAAGCTTTCTTT.

On this clonotype itself: This may stem from a read error, because a much larger clone lies one nucleotide away. The rearrangement joins TRBV7-2 to TRBJ2-3, with D uncertain. The V and J ends lost 5 bases and 0 bases respectively, with 9 bases between them. Germline CDR1 and CDR2: SGHTA and FQGNSA. The CDR3 runs 14 residues. The CDR3 bases are TGTGCCAGCAGCCAATCGCCTAGCACAGATACGCAGTATTTT. The encoded protein is CASSQSPSTDTQYF.

This clonotype was observed at least ten times. The V and J genes are TRBV5-1 and TRBJ2-7; 12 positions match TRBD1. Germline values: CDR1 SGHRS, CDR2 YFSETQ. This CDR3 has 15 residues. Germline trimming cut 5 bases from V and 4 bases from J; bases unmatched to any gene: 7. The CDR3: CASRWGTGGSYEQYF. The CDR3 bases are TGCGCCAGCAGATGGGGGACAGGGGGCTCGTACGAGCAGTACTTC.

This clonotype was found many times. The chain carries TRBV6-4 and TRBJ2-1; D possibly corresponds to TRBD1 (6 bases). The V gene's germline CDR1 is MRHNA and CDR2 SNTAGT. V lost 2 bases and J 5 bases, leaving 7 bases between the germline ends. This CDR3 is built from 13 residues. CDR3 loop: CASSDRDNNEQFF. The CDR3 DNA is TGTGCCAGCAGTGACCGGGACAACAATGAGCAGTTCTTC.

This clonotype was counted at least ten times. This rearrangement joins TRBV7-2 to TRBJ2-3, with TRBD1 matching 9 bases. CDR1 SGHTA and CDR2 FQGNSA come from the germline V gene. V lost 3 bases, J lost 6 bases, and 10 bases stayed unmatched. The CDR3 loop spans 16 amino acids. The CDR3 here is CASSFSHRGPADTQYF. The CDR3 DNA is TGTGCCAGCAGCTTTAGTCACAGGGGGCCGGCGGATACGCAGTATTTT. Full variable domain (missing parts from reference TRBV7-2 and TRBJ2-3): GAGVSQSPSNKVTEKGKDVELRCDPISGHTALYWYRQSLGQGLEFLIYFQGNSAPDKSGLPSDRFSAERTGGSVSTLTIQRTQQEDSAVYLCASSFSHRGPADTQYFGPGTRLTVL.

In its sample, this clonotype was seen many times. The gene calls are TRBV6-5 and TRBJ1-2; 8 nucleotides agree with TRBD1. Trimming took 5 bases from V and 0 from J; bases not matched to a gene: 2. The CDR3 spans 14 residues. Germline V CDR1 and CDR2: MNHEY, SVGAGI. This CDR3 is CASSRTGTNYGYTF. In DNA, the CDR3 is TGTGCCAGCAGTCGGACAGGGACTAACTATGGCTACACCTTC.

In its sample, this clonotype was seen many times. The J gene is TRBJ2-3, the V gene TRBV7-2, with unresolved D. Germline lookup yields CDR1 SGHTA and CDR2 FQGNSA. The CDR3 covers 13 residues. V lost 4 bases and J lost 2, with 7 bases in between. The CDR3 loop is CASSYQLTDTQYF. The CDR3 DNA reads as TGTGCCAGCAGCTACCAGCTCACAGATACGCAGTATTTT.

This clonotype showed up many times. This sequence joins TRBV20-1 and TRBJ2-5; 8 bases line up with TRBD2. This CDR3 region has 13 residues. Germline loops: CDR1 DFQATT, CDR2 SNEGSKA (reference sequence). V lost 3 bases to trimming and J lost 4 bases; unmatched junction nucleotides: 4. The CDR3 DNA is TGCAGTGCTAGTAAAGCGGGGGTAGAGACCCAGTACTTC. Translating gives CSASKAGVETQYF.

This clonotype was recorded at least ten times. The chain has TRBV5-4 and TRBJ1-2; D is uncertain. Germline CDR1 SGHNT, CDR2 YYREEE (reference sequence). The germline V and J ends were trimmed by 4 bases and 3 bases, with 10 bases remaining between them. The CDR3 has 13 amino acids. Here the CDR3 reads CASSLAVDYGYTF. The CDR3 DNA reads TGTGCCAGCAGCCTTGCGGTCGACTATGGCTACACCTTC.

This clonotype was seen more than once but under ten times. The chain recombines TRBV7-9 with TRBJ2-3; TRBD2 matches 9 bases. Looked up from germline, CDR1 is SEHNR and CDR2 is FQNEAQ (reference sequence). The CDR3 sequence is 16 residues long. Losses at the gene ends were 4 bases for V and 2 bases for J; bases not matched to a gene: 7. This chain's CDR3 is CASSSPLAGITDTQYF. The DNA of the CDR3 is TGTGCCAGCAGCTCCCCTCTAGCGGGGATCACAGATACGCAGTATTTT.

In its sample, this clonotype was seen a few times. The chain employs TRBV20-1 and TRBJ2-5; no firm D call. V was clipped by 1 base and J by 2 bases, with 8 bases between them. CDR3 length: 13 amino acids. CDR1 DFQATT and CDR2 SNEGSKA come from the germline V gene (reference sequence). The CDR3 region is CSARVGVQETQYF. The CDR3 bases are TGCAGTGCTAGAGTAGGCGTACAAGAGACCCAGTACTTC.

There are many counts of this clonotype. This sequence joins TRBV18 and TRBJ1-1, with a tentative D call TRBD1 (5 bases). The CDR3 runs 12 residues. V dropped 4 bases and J dropped 4 bases, with 7 bases sitting between them. Germline V gene sequence: CDR1 KGHSH, CDR2 LQKENI. CDR3 nucleotides: TGTGCCAGCTCACGGGGGGGCACTGAAGCTTTCTTT. It specifies CASSRGGTEAFF.

This clonotype appeared many times. The V gene is TRBV5-1, the J gene TRBJ2-3, with no clear D. The V gene's germline CDR1 is SGHRS and CDR2 YFSETQ. The CDR3 loop spans 14 amino acids. The V end lost 0 bases, the J end lost 2 bases, and 7 bases lay between the germline ends. CDR3 loop: CASSLDPVTDTQYF. CDR3 nucleotide sequence: TGCGCCAGCAGCTTGGATCCAGTCACAGATACGCAGTATTTT.

This clonotype was found many times. The chain uses TRBV10-3 and TRBJ2-3; 7 nucleotides align to TRBD2. The germline V gene has CDR1 ENHRY and CDR2 SYGVKD. Trimming cost V 4 bases and J 4 bases; bases outside gene matches: 5. This CDR3 has 14 residues. The CDR3 nucleotides read TGTGCCATCAGTGTTCCGAGCGGGGCAGATACGCAGTATTTT. Translating it yields CAISVPSGADTQYF.

There are many counts of this clonotype. The rearrangement links TRBV5-1 to TRBJ2-2, with D perhaps TRBD2 (7 bases). The germline CDR1 and CDR2 sequences are SGHRS and YFSETQ. This CDR3 has 19 amino acids. With 3 bases removed from V and 4 bases from J, the gap between germline ends came to 25 bases. The CDR3 nucleotides read TGCGCCAGCAGCTCCGCCCCTAGGGGGGGCGGCCGGAGCACCGGGGAGCTGTTTTTT. Translation gives CASSSAPRGGGRSTGELFF.

This clonotype was observed at least ten times. The chain is built from TRBV14 and TRBJ2-1; a weak D match, TRBD2 (5 bases). V lost 4 bases to trimming and J lost 4 bases, with 8 bases between them. The CDR3 runs 13 residues. Germline CDR1 reads SGHDN; CDR2 reads FVKESK. The CDR3 DNA reads TGTGCCAGCAGCCTCAGAGGGTACAATGAGCAGTTCTTC. This sequence encodes CASSLRGYNEQFF. Full variable domain (remainder filled in from reference TRBV14 and TRBJ2-1): EAGVTQFPSHSVIEKGQTVTLRCDPISGHDNLYWYRRVMGKEIKFLLHFVKESKQDESGMPNNRFLAERTGGTYSTLKVQPAELEDSGVYFCASSLRGYNEQFFGPGTRLTVL.

A note on this clonotype: Germline and junction disagree at one end, which may indicate a read error. This chain uses TRBV5-1 with TRBJ1-5; D remains ambiguous. CDR1 and CDR2 (germline): SGHRS, YFSETQ. The CDR3 extends over 15 amino acids. The CDR3 reads CASSLGAGPDQPQNF. The CDR3 DNA reads TGCGCCAGCAGCTTGGGGGCGGGCCCGGATCAGCCCCAGAATTTT.

This clonotype was detected many times. This rearrangement joins TRBV5-5 to TRBJ2-1; perhaps D is TRBD1 or TRBD2 (5 bases each). This CDR3 is built from 16 residues. Germline V lookup: CDR1 SGHKS, CDR2 YYEKEE (reference sequence). Trimming shortened V by 3 bases and J by 4 bases, and 17 bases separated the two germline ends. Here the CDR3 DNA reads TGTGCCAGCAGCTCCCTTCCCATCGAGGGGTACAATGAGCAGTTCTTC. Protein product: CASSSLPIEGYNEQFF.

This clonotype was observed at least ten times. This chain connects TRBV7-8 to TRBJ2-1; maybe TRBD1 (5 bases). V lost 6 bases and J 6 bases, leaving 9 bases between the germline ends. The CDR3 has 12 amino acids. The germline V gene encodes CDR1 SGHVS and CDR2 FQNEAQ. CDR3 sequence: CASREGANEQFF. As DNA, the CDR3 is TGTGCCAGCAGGGAAGGGGCCAATGAGCAGTTCTTC.

This clonotype was recorded many times. J is TRBJ2-5 and V is TRBV4-1, with D perhaps matching TRBD1 (5 bases). This CDR3 comprises 14 residues. CDR1 and CDR2 (germline): MGHRA, YSYEKL. Between the trimmed V and J ends, which lost 4 bases and 1 base, there was a span of 10 bases. This CDR3 is CASSRRQTQETQYF. In DNA form, the CDR3 reads TGCGCCAGCAGCCGCAGACAGACCCAAGAGACCCAGTACTTC.

This clonotype came up many times. This chain connects TRBV27 to TRBJ2-7; 11 bases are shared with TRBD2. The CDR3 extends over 15 amino acids. V dropped 6 bases and J dropped 0; count of bases not matched to a gene: 4. Germline lookup yields CDR1 MNHEY and CDR2 SMNVEV (reference sequence). The CDR3 DNA reads as TGTGCCAGCAGACTAGCGGGGGATCCCTCCTACGAGCAGTACTTC. Translation: CASRLAGDPSYEQYF.

At least ten counts were recorded for this clonotype. This chain uses TRBV10-3 with TRBJ1-3, with unresolved D. With 6 bases removed from V and 1 base from J, the gap between germline ends came to 10 bases. The CDR3 runs to 14 residues. The germline V gene has CDR1 ENHRY and CDR2 SYGVKD. CDR3 DNA sequence: TGTGCCATCAGGAAGACTGATTCTGGAAACACCATATATTTT. It encodes CAIRKTDSGNTIYF.

The table lists this clonotype with many counts. The rearrangement uses TRBV27 and TRBJ1-2; the D gene is possibly TRBD1 (6 bases). Between the trimmed V and J ends, which lost 6 bases and 3 bases, there was a span of 20 bases. The CDR3 covers 16 residues. CDR1 and CDR2 (germline): MNHEY, SMNVEV (reference sequence). CDR3 bases: TGTGCCAGCAGACCTCTCGACAGGTCTTCTGACTATGGCTACACCTTC. Its protein is CASRPLDRSSDYGYTF.

This clonotype was detected a few times. The chain combines TRBV29-1 with TRBJ2-4, with D perhaps matching TRBD1 or TRBD2 (7 bases each). The CDR3 is 13 amino acids. Per the germline V gene, CDR1 is SQVTM and CDR2 is ANQGSEA. V lost 0 bases to trimming and J lost 10 bases, with 13 bases between them. The CDR3 reads CSVEDPGGEIQYF. The DNA of the CDR3 is TGCAGCGTTGAAGATCCAGGGGGGGAAATTCAGTACTTC.

This clonotype came up many times. The gene calls are TRBV5-1 and TRBJ1-1; maybe TRBD1 (6 bases). Germline values: CDR1 SGHRS, CDR2 YFSETQ. The CDR3 runs to 14 residues. V was cut by 0 bases and J by 1 base, with 7 bases left in between. The chain's CDR3 is CASSLEQGNTEAFF. CDR3 coding DNA: TGCGCCAGCAGCTTGGAACAGGGGAACACTGAAGCTTTCTTT.

The sample holds many counts of this clonotype. V and J are TRBV12-3 or TRBV12-4 and TRBJ2-7; TRBD2 matches 8 bases. This CDR3 contains 15 residues. The V segment lost 1 base and the J segment 0 bases; nucleotides outside the gene matches: 2. Written as DNA, the CDR3 is TGTGCCAGCAGTTTAGGCGGGGGGCGCTCCTACGAGCAGTACTTC. This codes for CASSLGGGRSYEQYF.

This clonotype has a count of ten or more. The gene calls are TRBV3-1 and TRBJ1-5; D not resolved. The CDR3 totals 14 residues. Germline assignment: CDR1 LGHDT and CDR2 YNNKEL (reference sequence). V dropped 1 base and J dropped 5 bases, with 9 bases sitting between them. The CDR3 DNA sequence: TGTGCCAGCAGCCAAGTCAGTGGAGATCAGCCCCAGCATTTT. Its translation: CASSQVSGDQPQHF.

This clonotype was counted at least ten times. This rearrangement joins TRBV12-3 or TRBV12-4 to TRBJ1-5; D gene uncertain. The ends were cut back, 6 bases at V and 0 bases at J, with 6 bases in the middle. The CDR3 totals 13 residues. The CDR3 DNA reads as TGTGCCAGCAGCTCACGTAGCAATCAGCCCCAGCATTTT. As protein: CASSSRSNQPQHF.

The genes are TRBV5-1 and TRBJ2-2; D is unresolved. With 2 bases removed from V and 4 bases from J, the gap between germline ends came to 12 bases. The CDR3 length is 15 residues. Germline loops: CDR1 SGHRS, CDR2 YFSETQ. Here the CDR3 reads CASSFQRPGTGELFF. The CDR3 nucleotides are TGCGCCAGCAGCTTTCAGCGACCGGGCACCGGGGAGCTGTTTTTT. Together with reference TRBV5-1 and TRBJ2-2, the CDR3 gives the full variable domain: KAGVTQTPRYLIKTRGQQVTLSCSPISGHRSVSWYQQTPGQGLQFLFEYFSETQRNKGNFPGRFSGRQFSNSRSEMNVSTLELGDSALYLCASSFQRPGTGELFFGEGSRLTVL.

In its sample, this clonotype was seen many times. V gene TRBV10-3 combines with J gene TRBJ1-6, with D hard to call. V was clipped by 0 bases and J by 0 bases, with 9 bases between them. The CDR3 contains 17 residues. The germline CDR1 and CDR2 sequences are ENHRY and SYGVKD. The CDR3 here is CAISESEESSYNSPLHF. The CDR3 DNA sequence: TGTGCCATCAGTGAGTCGGAGGAGAGCTCCTATAATTCACCCCTCCACTTT.

The sample holds many counts of this clonotype. The rearrangement uses TRBV10-3 and TRBJ2-3; 10 positions agree with TRBD1. The junction had 6 bases not matched to a gene; V was cut back by 0 bases and J by 6 bases. The CDR3 is made up of 16 amino acids. Germline lookup yields CDR1 ENHRY and CDR2 SYGVKD. The CDR3 sequence: CAISESGTGESDTQYF. The CDR3 nucleotides are TGTGCCATCAGTGAGTCAGGGACAGGGGAAAGTGATACGCAGTATTTT.